This TCR beta chain came from a study of cytomegalovirus exposure and HLA in healthy donors. At sampling all donors were nominally healthy, likely with unrecorded immune exposures. PCR primers comprised 60 Vbeta and 13 Jbeta primers. Produced via immunoSEQ multiplex PCR; TCRdb's table is partial and in-frame only. The data hold about 150,000 clones, with 60% to 85% observed a single time. This CDR3 has 14 amino acids. Per germline, CDR1 MNHEY and CDR2 SVGAGI. V was shortened by 6 bases and J by 7 bases, with 16 bases between the two germline ends. The chain has TRBV6-5 and TRBJ2-1, with D possibly TRBD1 on 5 matching bases. Sequencing was done on a sample of PBMCs. This TCR was recovered from a middle-aged woman in good health and CMV-seronegative. The chain's CDR3 is CASSSDGARNEQFF. In nucleotides, the CDR3 is TGTGCCAGCAGCTCCGATGGGGCTCGGAATGAGCAGTTCTTC.